This T cell receptor (beta chain) stems from a study of blood T cell repertoires in COVID-19. About the study: From the United States, Italy and Spain came samples of acute and convalescent COVID-19. PBMCs, B-cell-depleted T cells, or T cells provided the cDNA or gDNA that made up the material.

The V gene lost 4 bases and the J gene lost 8 bases, with 9 bases spanning the gap. The CDR3 covers 13 residues. Germline V gene lookup returns CDR1 SGHAT and CDR2 FQNNGV. Seattle patients were enrolled while actively infected and followed longitudinally. Per the original methods: Nucleated cell counts were estimated from reference gene primer amplification. TCRdb's table, derived via immunoSEQ multiplex PCR, lists solely in-frame clones and lacks some. V and J calls and clone size are as listed in that table; D and trimming were resolved from the DNA. The table shows about 440,000 clones, with 88% occurring only once.

This chain joins TRBV11-2 and TRBJ1-6, with D perhaps TRBD1 (6 bases). The material sequenced was peripheral blood. The receptor was derived from a woman aged 45 to 65 with COVID-19, enrolled during active disease. The CDR3 DNA reads TGTGCCAGCAGCTCCCCAGGGGATTCACCCCTCCACTTT. Encoded protein: CASSSPGDSPLHF.